The T cell receptor beta chain under discussion was sequenced for a study of PD-1 blockade in classical Hodgkin lymphoma. The CDR3 covers 11 residues. Germline CDR1 SQVTM, CDR2 ANQGSEA. Between the trimmed V and J ends, which lost 7 bases and 6 bases, there was a span of 12 bases. After autologous stem cell transplantation all patients relapsed, and prior brentuximab vedotin exposure differed between cohorts. Clones were read by immunoSEQ multiplex PCR, and TCRdb kept only the in-frame ones, dropping some. This sample has about 84,000 clones, with approximately 88% found just once. Study outcomes and limitations: Significantly greater TCR diversity emerged by C4D1 in CD4+ cells but not CD8+ cells. Exclusion removed patients who began nivolumab under 1 year after ASCT.

Concerning this clone itself: Its antigen is not identified.

This receptor was identified in a human donor with classical Hodgkin lymphoma. The V call is TRBV29-1, the J call TRBJ1-2, with D hard to call. The sequenced sample was peripheral blood mononuclear cells (PBMCs), obtained at baseline. CDR3 region: CSAATRHGYTF. CDR3 sequence (DNA): TGCAGCGCCGCAACGAGACATGGCTACACCTTC.